This TCR beta chain is drawn from a study of blood T cell repertoires in COVID-19. The table came from immunoSEQ multiplex PCR; TCRdb's copy has only in-frame clones and leaves some out. The table records tens of thousands of clones, around 87% of them present only once. A word on this clone: Other DNA sequences in the sample encode the same CDR3.

The V gene's germline CDR1 is SGDLS and CDR2 YYNGEE. V shed 4 bases and J 4 bases; nucleotides not matched to a gene: 9. This CDR3 is 16 amino acids long. V is TRBV9 and J is TRBJ2-2, with 8 bases matching TRBD1. The sequence was obtained from a human donor in a cohort sampled during active COVID-19. The donor label of this sample is uncertain. Material: peripheral blood. The DNA for the CDR3 is TGTGCCAGCAGCCCACGACAGGGGTCGGGCACCGGGGAGCTGTTTTTT. Translating it yields CASSPRQGSGTGELFF. Full variable domain (missing parts from reference TRBV9 and TRBJ2-2): DSGVTQTPKHLITATGQRVTLRCSPRSGDLSVYWYQQSLDQGLQFLIQYYNGEERAKGNILERFSAQQFPDLHSELNLSSLELGDSALYFCASSPRQGSGTGELFFGEGSRLTVL.